These 18 T cell receptor beta chains came from one sample sequenced in a study of regulatory T cells in long-lasting Graves disease. Indicated time point: newly diagnosed GD, antithyroid drugs for less than 3 months. Isolated PBMC RNA provided the starting material for the TCR library. Researchers made TCR beta libraries by using iRepertoire HTBI primers and running Arm-PCR on CDR3 regions. One entry per CDR3 protein, called by TCRdb with MiXCR from the multiplex PCR reads. Of some 370,000 distinct CDR3 sequences listed, 12% are singletons. These data were also reused for a study on T cells in Graves' hyperthyroidism and ophthalmopathy.

Here the sequenced sample was peripheral blood mononuclear cells (PBMCs), taken at new diagnosis, from a patient treated with antithyroid drugs. The receptors were sampled from a woman younger than 30 with Graves disease.

A few counts support this clonotype. The chain couples TRBV20-1 to TRBJ2-5; TRBD2 aligns across 12 bases. J gave up 3 bases and V 1 base, and 12 bases lay outside the gene matches. CDR1 DFQATT and CDR2 SNEGSKA come from the germline V gene (reference sequence). The CDR3 covers 18 residues. This chain's CDR3 is CSARGGASGRAWEETQYF. In DNA form, the CDR3 reads TGCAGTGCTAGAGGGGGGGCTAGCGGGAGGGCCTGGGAAGAGACCCAGTACTTC.

At least ten counts were recorded for this clonotype. The chain recombines TRBV7-8 with TRBJ2-6, with D possibly matching TRBD1 (6 bases). The CDR3 covers 19 residues. Germline CDR1 reads SGHVS; CDR2 reads FQNEAQ. V dropped 2 bases and J dropped 4 bases, with 21 bases sitting between them. CDR3 loop: CASSLSRDMFSRGANVLTF. The CDR3 coding sequence is TGTGCCAGCAGCTTATCCCGGGACATGTTTTCTCGGGGGGCCAACGTCCTGACTTTC.

The CDR3, as DNA: TGTGCCAACAGGAGAAAGGGCGCCAGTCGATCCTCTGGAAACACCATATATTTT. This gives the protein CANRRKGASRSSGNTIYF. V is TRBV12-3 or TRBV12-4 and J is TRBJ1-3; D is possibly TRBD1 (5 bases). Trimming took 10 bases from V and 0 from J, leaving 25 bases between them. The CDR3 spans 18 residues.

The sample holds many counts of this clonotype. For the CDR3, the DNA is TGCGCCAGCAGCCAAGATGGCCCAGAGAGCTCCTACAATGAGCAGTTCTTC. Translation: CASSQDGPESSYNEQFF. The chain is built from TRBV4-3 and TRBJ2-1, with no clear D. The CDR3 has 17 amino acids. CDR1 is LGHNA and CDR2 is YSLEER in the germline V gene. Trimming removed 0 bases at V and 0 bases at J, with 12 bases between.

J is TRBJ2-3 and V is TRBV20-1; perhaps TRBD1 as D (6 bases). Germline V lookup: CDR1 DFQATT, CDR2 SNEGSKA (reference sequence). The CDR3 loop spans 15 amino acids. V was shortened by 3 bases and J by 0 bases, with 13 bases between the two germline ends. CDR3 region: CSASPWGTSTDTQYF. CDR3 nucleotides: TGCAGTGCTAGTCCCTGGGGGACAAGCACAGATACGCAGTATTTT.

This clonotype was detected many times. The chain links TRBV10-3 to TRBJ2-1, with 8 nucleotides matching TRBD2. V was pared by 5 bases and J by 6 bases, with 9 bases of the junction left unmatched. Germline assignment: CDR1 ENHRY and CDR2 SYGVKD. The CDR3 covers 15 residues. CDR3 loop: CAISTSGPRFNEQFF. The CDR3 nucleotides read TGTGCCATCAGTACTAGCGGCCCCCGGTTCAATGAGCAGTTCTTC.

This clonotype has a count of ten or more. The chain uses TRBV27 and TRBJ2-7; TRBD2 aligns across 7 bases. Germline CDR1 and CDR2: MNHEY and SMNVEV (reference sequence). This CDR3 is 15 amino acids long. Trimming cost V 3 bases and J 3 bases; bases outside gene matches: 8. CDR3 DNA sequence: TGTGCCAGCAGTTTTCGTCTAGCGGCCGTCTACGAGCAGTACTTC. Residues: CASSFRLAAVYEQYF.

This clonotype was recorded at least ten times. J is TRBJ1-1 and V is TRBV12-3 or TRBV12-4, with 7 bases that match TRBD1. V dropped 6 bases and J dropped 4; count of bases not matched to a gene: 8. The CDR3 totals 14 residues. As DNA, the CDR3 is TGTGCCAGCAGCCTTCAGGGGGAGCGCACTGAAGCTTTCTTT. Residues: CASSLQGERTEAFF.

CDR3 DNA sequence: TGTGCCAGCAGCTTCAGGGATTATGGCAATGGCTACACCTTC. Residues: CASSFRDYGNGYTF. This sequence joins TRBV7-9 and TRBJ1-2; D perhaps matches TRBD1 (5 bases). This CDR3 is built from 14 residues. The germline gives CDR1 SEHNR, CDR2 FQNEAQ (reference sequence). The ends were cut back, 3 bases at V and 6 bases at J, with 14 bases in the middle. The whole variable domain, filled in from reference TRBV7-9 and TRBJ1-2, reads DTGVSQNPRHKITKRGQNVTFRCDPISEHNRLYWYRQTLGQGPEFLTYFQNEAQLEKSRLLSDRFSAERPKGSFSTLEIQRTEQGDSAMYLCASSFRDYGNGYTFGSGTRLTVV.

This chain links TRBV20-1 with TRBJ2-3; 13 bases are a match to TRBD2. The CDR3 runs 14 residues. Germline CDR1 and CDR2: DFQATT and SNEGSKA (reference sequence). V lost 6 bases to trimming and J lost 2 bases; unmatched junction nucleotides: 2. CDR3 in DNA: TGCAGTGCAACTAGCGGGAGGGTCACAGATACGCAGTATTTT. Amino acid sequence: CSATSGRVTDTQYF.

This clonotype was seen a few times. The J gene is TRBJ1-4, the V gene TRBV20-1; D call uncertain. The V gene's germline CDR1 is DFQATT and CDR2 SNEGSKA (reference sequence). Trimming removed 3 bases at V and 0 bases at J, with 14 bases between. The CDR3 extends over 16 amino acids. CDR3 nucleotide sequence: TGCAGTGCTAGCAAGTCAGCAGCCGCAACTAATGAAAAACTGTTTTTT. This gives the protein CSASKSAAATNEKLFF.

J is TRBJ2-3 and V is TRBV19; no firm D call. CDR1 is LNHDA, CDR2 SQIVND, per germline (reference sequence). Trimming removed 3 bases from V and 4 bases from J, with 8 bases in between. CDR3 length: 13 amino acids. DNA of the CDR3: TGTGCCAGTAGTATCCTAGTTGCAGATACGCAGTATTTT. This sequence encodes CASSILVADTQYF.

The V and J genes are TRBV29-1 and TRBJ1-1; TRBD1 is a possible D gene (6 bases). Trimming cost V 6 bases and J 2 bases, with 13 bases left between them. Germline V lookup: CDR1 SQVTM, CDR2 ANQGSEA. The CDR3 sequence is 13 residues long. The DNA of the CDR3 is TGCAGCGTGGGACAAAGGCAAAACACTGAAGCTTTCTTT. Protein sequence: CSVGQRQNTEAFF.

This clonotype was seen at least ten times. This sequence joins TRBV28 and TRBJ2-2; D is possibly TRBD2 (5 bases). The CDR3 spans 15 residues. The V end was cut by 2 bases, the J end by 5 bases, with 12 bases between. The V gene's germline CDR1 is MDHEN and CDR2 SYDVKM. CDR3 DNA: TGTGCCAGCAGTTTAACGGGGTACGGAACCGGGGAGCTGTTTTTT. Translation gives CASSLTGYGTGELFF.

This clonotype was counted many times. The V call is TRBV28, the J call TRBJ2-1; 7 bases line up with TRBD2. The CDR3 length is 13 residues. Looked up from germline, CDR1 is MDHEN and CDR2 is SYDVKM. After removal of 7 bases from V and 11 bases from J, the junction contained 11 bases not matched to a gene. The CDR3 region is CASIRLADTKQFF. Written as DNA, the CDR3 is TGTGCCAGCATCCGGCTAGCGGACACGAAGCAGTTCTTC.

This clonotype was recorded a few times. The chain employs TRBV6-1 and TRBJ2-3; 8 bases agree with TRBD2. The CDR3 is made up of 13 amino acids. V dropped 10 bases and J dropped 5; count of bases not matched to a gene: 8. The germline V gene has CDR1 MNHNS and CDR2 SASEGT. The CDR3 spells CATFRGGEDTQYF. CDR3 in DNA: TGTGCCACCTTCCGGGGGGGGGAAGATACGCAGTATTTT.

This chain connects TRBV5-4 to TRBJ1-5; TRBD1 is a possible D gene (5 bases). Trimming cost V 0 bases and J 0 bases, with 13 bases left between them. This CDR3 region has 17 residues. The germline gives CDR1 SGHNT, CDR2 YYREEE (reference sequence). This chain's CDR3 is CASSLGPGPYSNQPQHF. CDR3 nucleotides: TGTGCCAGCAGCTTGGGTCCAGGGCCCTATAGCAATCAGCCCCAGCATTTT.

This CDR3 reads CASSPVTNGEQFF. As DNA, the CDR3 is TGCGCCAGCAGCCCCGTAACCAATGGGGAGCAGTTCTTC. The chain combines TRBV5-1 with TRBJ2-1; D uncertain. V was cut by 4 bases and J by 10 bases, with 15 bases left in between. In germline, CDR1 is SGHRS, CDR2 YFSETQ. This CDR3 region has 13 residues.